This paragraph reports one T cell receptor (beta chain). Its matching antigen is unknown. Produced via immunoSEQ multiplex PCR; TCRdb's table is partial and in-frame only. The data hold tens of thousands of clones, with around 91% observed a single time. Trimming cost V 6 bases and J 10 bases, with 22 bases left between them. This CDR3 is 16 amino acids long. Germline lookup yields CDR1 MNHEY and CDR2 SMNVEV (reference sequence). This entry comes from a study of T cell responses to AZD1222 COVID-19 vaccine. Study observations and caveats: Vaccine-associated CD4 TCRs ranged over spike, dominating at 160-218 and 743-854. Of the AZD1222 recipients, only five or six were seropositive at baseline. White British donors predominated, females outnumbered males, and clonal diversity was possibly underestimated.

This receptor was obtained from an adult in good health. The sample consisted of peripheral blood, taken on day 0 of MenACWY control vaccination. V usage is TRBV27 and J usage is TRBJ1-6; tentatively, D is TRBD1 (5 bases). The CDR3 here is CASSPTGPRLGSPLHF. The CDR3 DNA sequence: TGTGCCAGCAGCCCCACGGGGCCCCGTCTGGGGTCACCCCTCCACTTT.